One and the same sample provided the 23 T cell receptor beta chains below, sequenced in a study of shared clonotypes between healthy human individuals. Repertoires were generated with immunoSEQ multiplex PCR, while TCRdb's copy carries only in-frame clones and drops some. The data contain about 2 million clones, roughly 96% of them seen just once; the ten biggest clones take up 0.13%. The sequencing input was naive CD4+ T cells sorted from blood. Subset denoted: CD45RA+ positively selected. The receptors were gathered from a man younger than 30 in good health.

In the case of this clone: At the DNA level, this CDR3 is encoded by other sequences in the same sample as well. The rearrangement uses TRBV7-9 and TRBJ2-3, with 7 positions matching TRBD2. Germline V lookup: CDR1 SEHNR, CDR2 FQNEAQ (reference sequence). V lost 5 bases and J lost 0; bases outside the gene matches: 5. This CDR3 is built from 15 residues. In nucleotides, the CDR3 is TGTGCCAGCAGCCTACTAGCGTTTAGCACAGATACGCAGTATTTT. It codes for CASSLLAFSTDTQYF.

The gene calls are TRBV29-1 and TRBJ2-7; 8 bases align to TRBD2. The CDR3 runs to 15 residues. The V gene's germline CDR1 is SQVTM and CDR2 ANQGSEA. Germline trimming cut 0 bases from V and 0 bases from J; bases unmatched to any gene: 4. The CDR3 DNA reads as TGCAGCGTTGAAGACCCGGGGGGGGGCTCCTACGAGCAGTACTTC. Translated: CSVEDPGGGSYEQYF.

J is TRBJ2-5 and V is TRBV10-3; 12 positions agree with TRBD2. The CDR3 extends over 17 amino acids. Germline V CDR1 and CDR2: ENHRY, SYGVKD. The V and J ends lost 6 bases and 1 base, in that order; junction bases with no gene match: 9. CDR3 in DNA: TGTGCCATCAGAGAAGAGACTAGCGGGAGTATCCAAGAGACCCAGTACTTC. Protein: CAIREETSGSIQETQYF.

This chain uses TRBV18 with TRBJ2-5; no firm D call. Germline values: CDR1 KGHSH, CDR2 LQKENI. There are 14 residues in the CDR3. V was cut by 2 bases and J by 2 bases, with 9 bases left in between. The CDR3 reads CASSPFEGQETQYF. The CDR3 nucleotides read TGTGCCAGCTCACCATTTGAAGGACAAGAGACCCAGTACTTC.

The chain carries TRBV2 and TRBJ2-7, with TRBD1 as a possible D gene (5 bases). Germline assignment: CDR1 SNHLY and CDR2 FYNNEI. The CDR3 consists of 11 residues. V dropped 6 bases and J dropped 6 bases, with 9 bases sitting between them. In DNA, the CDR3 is TGTGCCAGCAGGGGGCACGGCGAGCAGTACTTC. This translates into CASRGHGEQYF.

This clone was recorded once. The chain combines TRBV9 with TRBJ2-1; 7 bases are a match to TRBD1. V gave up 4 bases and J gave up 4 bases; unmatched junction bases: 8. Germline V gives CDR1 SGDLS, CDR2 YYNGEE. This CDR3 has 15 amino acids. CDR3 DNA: TGTGCCAGCAGCAGCCGGGACAGCCTTTACAATGAGCAGTTCTTC. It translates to CASSSRDSLYNEQFF. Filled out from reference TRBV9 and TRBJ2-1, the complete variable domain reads DSGVTQTPKHLITATGQRVTLRCSPRSGDLSVYWYQQSLDQGLQFLIQYYNGEERAKGNILERFSAQQFPDLHSELNLSSLELGDSALYFCASSSRDSLYNEQFFGPGTRLTVL.

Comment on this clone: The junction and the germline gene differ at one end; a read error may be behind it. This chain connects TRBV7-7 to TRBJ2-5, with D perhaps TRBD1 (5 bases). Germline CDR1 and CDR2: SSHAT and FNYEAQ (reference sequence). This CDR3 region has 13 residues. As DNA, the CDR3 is TGTGCTAGCAGCGTCAGGGTCCAAGAGACCCAGTACTTC. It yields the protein CASSVRVQETQYF.

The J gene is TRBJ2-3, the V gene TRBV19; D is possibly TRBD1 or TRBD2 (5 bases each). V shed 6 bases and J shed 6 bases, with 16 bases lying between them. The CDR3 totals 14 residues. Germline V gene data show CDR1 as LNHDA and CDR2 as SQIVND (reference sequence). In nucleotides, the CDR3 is TGTGCCAGTAGCGACCCAGGGCGGGTGGATACGCAGTATTTT. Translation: CASSDPGRVDTQYF.

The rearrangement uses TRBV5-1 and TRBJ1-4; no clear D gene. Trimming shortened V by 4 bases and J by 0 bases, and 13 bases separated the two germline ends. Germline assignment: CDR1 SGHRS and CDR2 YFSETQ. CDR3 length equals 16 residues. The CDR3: CASSPQVGSTNEKLFF. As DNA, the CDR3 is TGCGCCAGCAGCCCCCAAGTCGGGTCAACTAATGAAAAACTGTTTTTT.

CDR3 residues: CASKLDIKSYEQYF. In DNA form, the CDR3 reads TGTGCCAGCAAGTTGGACATAAAATCCTACGAGCAGTACTTC. This chain uses TRBV6-5 with TRBJ2-7, with a tentative D call TRBD1 (5 bases). Trimming shortened V by 7 bases and J by 1 base, and 14 bases separated the two germline ends. The CDR3 contains 14 residues. CDR1 MNHEY and CDR2 SVGAGI come from the germline V gene.

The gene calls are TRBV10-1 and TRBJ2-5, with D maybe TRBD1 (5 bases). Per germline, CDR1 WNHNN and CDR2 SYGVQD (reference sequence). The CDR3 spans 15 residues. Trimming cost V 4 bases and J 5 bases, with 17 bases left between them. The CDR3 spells CASSVVTAVLETQYF. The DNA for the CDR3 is TGCGCCAGCAGTGTAGTGACAGCCGTCTTGGAGACCCAGTACTTC.

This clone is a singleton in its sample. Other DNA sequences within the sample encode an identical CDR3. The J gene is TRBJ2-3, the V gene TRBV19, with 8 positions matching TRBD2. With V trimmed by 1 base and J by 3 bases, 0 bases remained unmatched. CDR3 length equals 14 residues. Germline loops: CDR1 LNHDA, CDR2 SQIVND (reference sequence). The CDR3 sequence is CASSIAGGTDTQYF. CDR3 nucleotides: TGTGCCAGTAGTATAGCGGGGGGGACAGATACGCAGTATTTT. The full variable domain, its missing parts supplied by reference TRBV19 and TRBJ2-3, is DGGITQSPKYLFRKEGQNVTLSCEQNLNHDAMYWYRQDPGQGLRLIYYSQIVNDFQKGDIAEGYSVSREKKESFPLTVTSAQKNPTAFYLCASSIAGGTDTQYFGPGTRLTVL.

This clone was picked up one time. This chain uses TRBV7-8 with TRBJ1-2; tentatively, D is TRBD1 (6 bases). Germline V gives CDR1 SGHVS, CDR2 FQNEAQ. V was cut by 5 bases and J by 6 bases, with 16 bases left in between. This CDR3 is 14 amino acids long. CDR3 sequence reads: CASSPRGGQDGYTF. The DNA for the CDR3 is TGTGCCAGCAGCCCCCGGGGGGGGCAGGATGGCTACACCTTC.

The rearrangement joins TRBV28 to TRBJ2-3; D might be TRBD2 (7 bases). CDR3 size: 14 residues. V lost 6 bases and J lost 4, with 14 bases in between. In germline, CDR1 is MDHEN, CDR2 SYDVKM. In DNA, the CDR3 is TGTGCCAGCAGGGGAGGGGGGTCGGCAGATACGCAGTATTTT. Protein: CASRGGGSADTQYF.

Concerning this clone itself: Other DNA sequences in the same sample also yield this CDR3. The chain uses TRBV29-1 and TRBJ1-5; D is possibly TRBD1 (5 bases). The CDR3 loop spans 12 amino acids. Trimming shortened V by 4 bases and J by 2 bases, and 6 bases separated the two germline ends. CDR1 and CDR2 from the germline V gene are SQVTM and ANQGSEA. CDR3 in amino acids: CSVGGGNQPQHF. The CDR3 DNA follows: TGCAGCGTTGGAGGGGGCAATCAGCCCCAGCATTTT. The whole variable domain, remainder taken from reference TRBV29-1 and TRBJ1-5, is SAVISQKPSRDICQRGTSLTIQCQVDSQVTMMFWYRQQPGQSLTLIATANQGSEATYESGFVIDKFPISRPNLTFSTLTVSNMSPEDSSIYLCSVGGGNQPQHFGDGTRLSIL.

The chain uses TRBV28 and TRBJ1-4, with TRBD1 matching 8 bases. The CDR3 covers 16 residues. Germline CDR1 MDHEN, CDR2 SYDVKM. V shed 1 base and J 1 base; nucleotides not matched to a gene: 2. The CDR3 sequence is CASSLLDRGTNEKLFF. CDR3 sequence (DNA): TGTGCCAGCAGTTTATTAGACAGGGGAACTAATGAAAAACTGTTTTTT.

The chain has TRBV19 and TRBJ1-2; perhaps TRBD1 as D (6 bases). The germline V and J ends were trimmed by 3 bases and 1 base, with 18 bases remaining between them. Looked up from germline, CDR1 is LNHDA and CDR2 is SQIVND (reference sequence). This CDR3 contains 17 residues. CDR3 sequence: CASSIRTGTLNNYGYTF. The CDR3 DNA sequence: TGTGCCAGTAGTATTCGGACCGGGACATTGAATAACTATGGCTACACCTTC.

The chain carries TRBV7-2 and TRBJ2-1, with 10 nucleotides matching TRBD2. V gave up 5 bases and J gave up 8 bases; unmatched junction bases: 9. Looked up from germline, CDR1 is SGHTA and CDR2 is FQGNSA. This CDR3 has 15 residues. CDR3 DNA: TGTGCCAGCAGCCCCCTAGCGGGAGCTGGCTATGAGCAGTTCTTC. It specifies CASSPLAGAGYEQFF. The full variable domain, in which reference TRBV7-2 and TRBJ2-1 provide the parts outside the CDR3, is GAGVSQSPSNKVTEKGKDVELRCDPISGHTALYWYRQSLGQGLEFLIYFQGNSAPDKSGLPSDRFSAERTGGSVSTLTIQRTQQEDSAVYLCASSPLAGAGYEQFFGPGTRLTVL.

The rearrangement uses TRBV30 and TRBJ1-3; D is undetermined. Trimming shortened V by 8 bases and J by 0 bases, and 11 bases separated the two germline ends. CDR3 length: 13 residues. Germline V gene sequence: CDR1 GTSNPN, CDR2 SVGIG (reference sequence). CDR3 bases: TGTGCCCTCTCGATTGCCTCTGGAAACACCATATATTTT. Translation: CALSIASGNTIYF.

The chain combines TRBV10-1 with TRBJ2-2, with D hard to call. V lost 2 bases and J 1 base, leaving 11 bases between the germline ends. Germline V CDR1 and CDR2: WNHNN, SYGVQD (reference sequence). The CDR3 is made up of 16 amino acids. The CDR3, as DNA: TGCGCCAGCAGTGAGATTTTGCCGTTGAACACCGGGGAGCTGTTTTTT. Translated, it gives CASSEILPLNTGELFF.

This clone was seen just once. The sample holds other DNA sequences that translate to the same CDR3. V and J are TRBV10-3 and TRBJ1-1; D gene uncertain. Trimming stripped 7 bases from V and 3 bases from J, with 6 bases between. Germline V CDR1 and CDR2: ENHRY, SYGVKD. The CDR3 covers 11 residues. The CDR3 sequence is CAIKGDTEAFF. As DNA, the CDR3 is TGTGCCATCAAGGGCGACACTGAAGCTTTCTTT.

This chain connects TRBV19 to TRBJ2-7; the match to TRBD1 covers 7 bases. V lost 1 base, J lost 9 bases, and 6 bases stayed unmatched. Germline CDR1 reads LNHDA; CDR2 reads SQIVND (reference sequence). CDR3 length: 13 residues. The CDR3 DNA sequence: TGTGCCAGTAGTATAGGACAGGGCCGGGTGCAGTACTTC. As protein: CASSIGQGRVQYF. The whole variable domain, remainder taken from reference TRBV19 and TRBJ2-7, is DGGITQSPKYLFRKEGQNVTLSCEQNLNHDAMYWYRQDPGQGLRLIYYSQIVNDFQKGDIAEGYSVSREKKESFPLTVTSAQKNPTAFYLCASSIGQGRVQYFGPGTRLTVT.

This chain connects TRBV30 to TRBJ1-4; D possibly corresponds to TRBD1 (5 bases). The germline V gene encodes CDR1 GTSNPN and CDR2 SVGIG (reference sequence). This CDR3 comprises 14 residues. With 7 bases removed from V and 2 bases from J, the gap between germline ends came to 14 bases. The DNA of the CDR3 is TGTGCCTCGTCCACCGGGGCCACTAATGAAAAACTGTTTTTT. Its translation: CASSTGATNEKLFF. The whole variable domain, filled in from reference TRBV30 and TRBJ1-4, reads SQTIHQWPATLVQPVGSPLSLECTVEGTSNPNLYWYRQAAGRGLQLLFYSVGIGQISSEVPQNLSASRPQDRQFILSSKKLLLSDSGFYLCASSTGATNEKLFFGSGTQLSVL.